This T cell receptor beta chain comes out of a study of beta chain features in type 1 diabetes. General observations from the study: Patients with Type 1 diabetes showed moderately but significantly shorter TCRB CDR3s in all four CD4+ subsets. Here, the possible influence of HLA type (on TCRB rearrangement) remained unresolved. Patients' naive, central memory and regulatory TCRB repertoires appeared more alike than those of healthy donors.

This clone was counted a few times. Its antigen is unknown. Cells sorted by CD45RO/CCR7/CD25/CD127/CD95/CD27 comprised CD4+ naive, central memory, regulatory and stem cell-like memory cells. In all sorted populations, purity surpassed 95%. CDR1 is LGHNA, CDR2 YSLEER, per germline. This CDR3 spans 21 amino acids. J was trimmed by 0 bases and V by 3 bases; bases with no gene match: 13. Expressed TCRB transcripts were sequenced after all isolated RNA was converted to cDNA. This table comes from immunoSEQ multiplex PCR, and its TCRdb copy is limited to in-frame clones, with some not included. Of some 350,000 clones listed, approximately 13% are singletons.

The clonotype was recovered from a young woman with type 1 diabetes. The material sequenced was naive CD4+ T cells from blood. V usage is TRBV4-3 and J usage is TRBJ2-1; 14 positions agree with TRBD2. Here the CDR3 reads CASSQGIPGLAGALSYNEQFF. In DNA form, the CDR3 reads TGCGCCAGCAGCCAGGGGATACCGGGACTAGCGGGAGCTCTCTCCTACAATGAGCAGTTCTTC.